A selection of T cell receptor beta chains follows, all from one sample in a study of T cell responses to AZD1222 COVID-19 vaccine. The data were produced by immunoSEQ multiplex PCR, yet TCRdb's version contains in-frame clones alone and is incomplete. The sample records about 120,000 clones, roughly nine tenths being singletons. This specimen was peripheral blood, taken on day 0 of AZD1222 vaccination. All receptors come from an adult in good health. CDR3s include the opening cysteine and the closing phenylalanine or tryptophan. The D gene is left open where the match is weak. Clone size is given for some rows only: seen once, a few or many times, or a class if the clone is expanded.

DNA	CDR3	D	V	J	size
TGTGCCAGCAGCTTGCAACAGACCGATGGCTACACCTTC	CASSLQQTDGYTF	.	TRBV5-4	TRBJ1-2	.
TGCGCCAGCAGCTTGTATTCGAGCGGGGGGGCCGCAGATACGCAGTATTTT	CASSLYSSGGAADTQYF	TRBD2	TRBV5-1	TRBJ2-3	.
TGTGCCAGCAGCATGTCGGATACGCAGTATTTT	CASSMSDTQYF	.	TRBV7-9	TRBJ2-3	.
TGTGCCAGCTCGCGTAGCGGGGGGGTCAATGAGCAGTTCTTC	CASSRSGGVNEQFF	TRBD2	TRBV18	TRBJ2-1	.
TGTGCCAGCAGTTACCGACCATATGAAAAACTGTTTTTT	CASSYRPYEKLFF	.	TRBV6-5	TRBJ1-4	.
TGTGCCAGCAGCTTTTTAAACGGGGGGACCTCCTACGAGCAGTACTTC	CASSFLNGGTSYEQYF	TRBD2	TRBV7-8	TRBJ2-7	.
TGTGCCAGCAGTGAACGGGGGGGCCGTCCTTCCAACGTCCTGACTTTC	CASSERGGRPSNVLTF	TRBD2	TRBV2	TRBJ2-6	once
TGTGCCAGCAGCTTCACCGGGGAGCTGTTTTTT	CASSFTGELFF	.	TRBV7-9	TRBJ2-2	.
TGTGCCAGCAGCTTGGTAGGGGTGTATAATTCACCCCTCCACTTT	CASSLVGVYNSPLHF	.	TRBV5-4	TRBJ1-6	.
TGTGCCAGCCCCCGGGATGAAAAACTGTTTTTT	CASPRDEKLFF	.	TRBV27	TRBJ1-4	.
TGTGCCAGCAGCTTAGACCTAAAGGGGGGGACCCAGTACTTC	CASSLDLKGGTQYF	.	TRBV11-2	TRBJ2-5	.
TGTGCCAGCAGCCCCGGGTTCATCGGGGGCGACTTCTCTGGAAACACCATATATTTT	CASSPGFIGGDFSGNTIYF	.	TRBV5-6	TRBJ1-3	.
TGTGCCAGCAGTATTCAAGAGACCCAGTACTTC	CASSIQETQYF	.	TRBV21-1	TRBJ2-5	.
TGTGCCAGCAGTGAAGAGAGAGGGAGGGATAATTCACCCCTCCACTTT	CASSEERGRDNSPLHF	.	TRBV2	TRBJ1-6	.
TGTGCCAGCAGTGACGGTGCGCCGGTATACAATGAGCAGTTCTTC	CASSDGAPVYNEQFF	.	TRBV27	TRBJ2-1	once
TGTGCCAGCAGCACTGGGCCAGGGTATGGCTACACCTTC	CASSTGPGYGYTF	.	TRBV12-3/TRBV12-4	TRBJ1-2	.
TGTGCCAGCAGTCGACGGACTAGCGGGAATGGAGGGCAGTTCTTC	CASSRRTSGNGGQFF	TRBD2	TRBV3-1/TRBV3-2	TRBJ2-1	.
TGTGCCAGCAGCCACGGCGGGAGCAATCAGCCCCAGCATTTT	CASSHGGSNQPQHF	.	TRBV13	TRBJ1-5	.
TGTGCCAGCTCACCCCGGGGAGGGGGCCCTGGAAACACCATATATTTT	CASSPRGGGPGNTIYF	TRBD1	TRBV18	TRBJ1-3	.
TGCAGCGTTGAAACCGGGCGGAACACTGAAGCTTTCTTT	CSVETGRNTEAFF	.	TRBV29-1	TRBJ1-1	once
TGTGCCAGCAGACCCCTTGGGGGTATTGCAGATACGCAGTATTTT	CASRPLGGIADTQYF	.	TRBV6-5	TRBJ2-3	.
TGTGCCAGCAGCGTAGCGGGGTCTGAAGCTTTCTTT	CASSVAGSEAFF	.	TRBV9	TRBJ1-1	.
TGCGCCAGCAGCTGGAGGGACAGAGATAATTCACCCCTCCACTTT	CASSWRDRDNSPLHF	TRBD1	TRBV5-1	TRBJ1-6	.